The subject of this entry is one TCR beta chain. This CDR3 region has 18 residues. Trimming pared 2 bases from V and 7 bases from J, leaving 26 bases between. Germline V gene sequence: CDR1 MNHNS, CDR2 SASEGT. The data stem from a study of shared T cell receptors in the human thymus. Repertoires were generated with immunoSEQ multiplex PCR, while TCRdb's copy carries only in-frame clones and drops some. The table has 700,000 to 750,000 clones, 80% to 90% seen once; the top ten hold around 0.0094%. The sample was also linked to a second study, of human thymus T cells. That paper notes: Related research reported highly overlapping thymic repertoires among unrelated individuals.

The sequence derives from a girl under two years old with a congenital heart defect. Material: thymocytes. This chain links TRBV6-1 with TRBJ1-2, with a weak D call TRBD1 (5 bases). The CDR3 region is CASSEPTGGPSPLGGYTF. CDR3 sequence (DNA): TGTGCCAGCAGTGAACCGACCGGGGGTCCATCCCCCCTCGGTGGCTACACCTTC.